The present entry profiles one TCR beta chain with its context. Original data processing: Amplification with reference gene primers provided the estimates of nucleated cell counts. The assay was immunoSEQ multiplex PCR, and TCRdb's table has in-frame clones only and misses some. V, J and clone size reflect that table, while D and trimming were determined from the DNA. The data hold roughly 250,000 clones, with less than 90% observed a single time. These data belong to a study of blood T cell repertoires in COVID-19. Across the whole study: Samples representing acute and convalescent COVID-19 were sourced from the United States, Italy and Spain. T cells, B-cell-depleted T cells, or PBMCs supplied cDNA or gDNA.

Seattle-derived patients entered the study during active infection and were followed longitudinally. This CDR3 comprises 14 residues. Germline CDR1 is SSHAT and CDR2 is FNYEAQ (reference sequence). V lost 5 bases, J lost 2 bases, and 12 bases lay in between. This rearrangement joins TRBV7-7 to TRBJ2-5, with a weak D call TRBD1 (7 bases). This receptor was obtained from a woman aged 25 to 39 with COVID-19, enrolled during active disease. Material: peripheral blood. The CDR3 DNA sequence: TGTGCCAGCAGCCCCTCAGGGGGGCAAGAGACCCAGTACTTC. Its protein is CASSPSGGQETQYF.